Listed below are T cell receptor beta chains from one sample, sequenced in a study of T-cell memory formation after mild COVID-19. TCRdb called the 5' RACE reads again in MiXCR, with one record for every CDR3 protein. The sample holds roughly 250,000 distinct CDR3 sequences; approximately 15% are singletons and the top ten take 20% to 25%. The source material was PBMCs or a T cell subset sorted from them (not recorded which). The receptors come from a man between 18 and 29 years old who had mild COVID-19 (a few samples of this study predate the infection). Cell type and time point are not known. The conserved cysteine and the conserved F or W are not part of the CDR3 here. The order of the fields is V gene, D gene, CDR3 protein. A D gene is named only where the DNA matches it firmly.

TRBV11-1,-,ASSFQEETQY
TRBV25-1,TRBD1,ASSGHRGRSEAF
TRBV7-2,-,ASSLFGGNSSPLH
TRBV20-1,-,SAQGNIQY
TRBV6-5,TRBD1,ASSHGQATSTNEKLF
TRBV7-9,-,ASSLIQVGPYGYT
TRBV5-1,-,ASSSRVTEQY
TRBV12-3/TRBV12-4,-,ASSLPPGYT
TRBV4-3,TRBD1,ASSQKGTGTGEQY
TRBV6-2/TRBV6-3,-,ASSTWWAVNSNQPQH
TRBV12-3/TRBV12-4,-,ASSLQTGYGYT
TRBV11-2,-,ASSFGVGLAEAF
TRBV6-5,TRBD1,ASSQGAVGDGELF
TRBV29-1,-,SVGNGGHSYEQY
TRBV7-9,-,ASSVGSHGEGPQH
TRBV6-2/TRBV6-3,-,ASSYAFGETQY
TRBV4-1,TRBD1,ASSHPQGRNSPLH
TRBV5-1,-,ASSLVPAGVNTEAF
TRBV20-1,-,SARARDTAAELF
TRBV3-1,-,ASSQEPGKDTQY
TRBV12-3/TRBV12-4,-,ASSYGGYNEQF
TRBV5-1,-,ASSDPKGHYGYT
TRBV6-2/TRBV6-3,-,ASSPVRLNTGELF
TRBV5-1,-,ASSFRAESSGANVLT
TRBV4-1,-,ASSQVGYEQY
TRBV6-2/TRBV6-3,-,ASSHALFRGEAF
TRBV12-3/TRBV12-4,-,ASRWSTLNEQF
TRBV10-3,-,AISESGLSSYEQY
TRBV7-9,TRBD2,ASSLIAGGLYEQY
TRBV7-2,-,ASSLLNGDNSPLH
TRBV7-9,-,ASSLKAGINTEAF
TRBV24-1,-,ATSVPGSINEQF
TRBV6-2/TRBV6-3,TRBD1,ASSLDRRALFNQPQH
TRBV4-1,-,ASSQESLPSTDTQY
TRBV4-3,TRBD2,ASSQDPGLEAGELF
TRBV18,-,ASSPQAPGTEAF
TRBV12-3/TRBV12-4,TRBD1,ASSLDRGGIFSGANVLT
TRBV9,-,ASSVTTDTQY
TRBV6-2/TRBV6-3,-,ASSTGRGGMNTEAF
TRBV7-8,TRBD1,ASSLPPTGGGIYEQF